The clone carrying this TCR beta chain was found many times. What it binds is not known. The record originates from a study of T cells in Graves' hyperthyroidism and ophthalmopathy. The study based diagnoses on clinical symptoms, serum thyroxine and TRAb, thyroid ultrasound and orbital computed tomography. 10 ml fresh peripheral blood yielded the PBMCs. Study-level findings and limits: Blood shared most expanded thyroid clonotypes above 0.001.

Regions amplified from RNA transcripts were the TCR beta CDR3 regions. Primed by the HTBI set, a first-round RT-PCR was run on the TCR CDR3. In TCRdb, the multiplex PCR reads were re-called with MiXCR into one record per CDR3 protein. Here the sample spans more than 350,000 distinct CDR3 sequences, 13% to 15% being singletons. Trimming cost V 3 bases and J 0 bases, with 12 bases left between them. Germline values: CDR1 SGHTA, CDR2 FQGNSA. This CDR3 has 15 amino acids. Sequencing input: blood. The chain links TRBV7-2 to TRBJ2-7; D is unclear. The source of this sequence is a young woman with Graves' ophthalmopathy. CDR3 sequence: CASSLVTASSYEQYF. The CDR3, as DNA: TGTGCCAGCAGCTTGGTGACGGCAAGCTCCTACGAGCAGTACTTC.